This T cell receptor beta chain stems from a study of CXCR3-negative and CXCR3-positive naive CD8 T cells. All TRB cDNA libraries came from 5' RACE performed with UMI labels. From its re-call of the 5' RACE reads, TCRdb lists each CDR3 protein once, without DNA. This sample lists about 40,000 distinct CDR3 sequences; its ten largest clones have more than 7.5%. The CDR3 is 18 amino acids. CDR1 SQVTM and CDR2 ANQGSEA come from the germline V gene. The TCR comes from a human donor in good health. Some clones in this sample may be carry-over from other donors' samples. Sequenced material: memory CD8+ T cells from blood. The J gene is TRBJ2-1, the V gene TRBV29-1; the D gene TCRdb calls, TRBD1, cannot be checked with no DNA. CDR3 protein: CSVDSPVGSGGSYNEQFF.